This TCR beta chain was recorded in a study of control samples from healthy donors and cancer patients. Germline V gives CDR1 SNHLY, CDR2 FYNNEI. The CDR3 extends over 12 amino acids. The ends were cut back, 5 bases at V and 2 bases at J, with 6 bases in the middle. Assay: immunoSEQ multiplex PCR; the TCRdb copy retains only in-frame clones and omits some. The table includes some 130,000 clones, roughly 92% detected once. This chain links TRBV2 with TRBJ1-1; no clear D gene. Sequencing was done on a sample of blood. The TCR sequence derives from a man younger than 35 in good health. The CDR3 reads CASSPSNTEAFF. The CDR3 coding sequence is TGTGCCAGCAGTCCAAGTAACACTGAAGCTTTCTTT. The full variable domain, its missing parts supplied by reference TRBV2 and TRBJ1-1, is EPEVTQTPSHQVTQMGQEVILRCVPISNHLYFYWYRQILGQKVEFLVSFYNNEISEKSEIFDDQFSVERPDGSNFTLKIRSTKLEDSAMYFCASSPSNTEAFFGQGTRLTVV.